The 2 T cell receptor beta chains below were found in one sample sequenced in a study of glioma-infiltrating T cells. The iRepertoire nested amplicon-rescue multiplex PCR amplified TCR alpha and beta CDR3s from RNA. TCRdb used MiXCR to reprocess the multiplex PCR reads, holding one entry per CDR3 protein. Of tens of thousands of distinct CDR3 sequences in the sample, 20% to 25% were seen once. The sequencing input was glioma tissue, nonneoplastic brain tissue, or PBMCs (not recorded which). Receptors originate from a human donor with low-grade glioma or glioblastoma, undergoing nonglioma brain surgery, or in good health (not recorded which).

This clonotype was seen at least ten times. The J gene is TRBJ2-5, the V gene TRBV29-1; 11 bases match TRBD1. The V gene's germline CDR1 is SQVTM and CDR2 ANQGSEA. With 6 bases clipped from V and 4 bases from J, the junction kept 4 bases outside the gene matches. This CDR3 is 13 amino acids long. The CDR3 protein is CSVADRGRETQYF. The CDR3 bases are TGCAGCGTCGCGGACAGGGGGCGAGAGACCCAGTACTTC.

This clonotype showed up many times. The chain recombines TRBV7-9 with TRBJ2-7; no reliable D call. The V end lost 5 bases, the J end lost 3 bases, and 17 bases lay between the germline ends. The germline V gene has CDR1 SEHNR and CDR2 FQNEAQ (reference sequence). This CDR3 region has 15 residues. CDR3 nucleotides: TGTGCCAGCAGCCTTGGTGGTAGCAGAGACTACGAGCAGTACTTC. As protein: CASSLGGSRDYEQYF.